The 25 T cell receptor beta chains given below trace back to one sample, sequenced in a study of blood T cell repertoires in COVID-19. Some clones are missing from TCRdb's copy, which holds only in-frame ones; the method was immunoSEQ multiplex PCR. The sample has 150,000 to 200,000 clones; 94% are singletons. Sequencing was carried out using peripheral blood. The receptors originated from a young man with COVID-19, enrolled during active disease.

The chain recombines TRBV29-1 with TRBJ1-2; D may be TRBD1 (6 bases). Germline-derived CDR1 and CDR2 are SQVTM and ANQGSEA. The CDR3 length is 14 residues. V was trimmed by 1 base and J by 4 bases, leaving 13 bases between them. Here the CDR3 reads CSVEGTEPLYGYTF. CDR3 DNA sequence: TGCAGCGTTGAAGGGACAGAGCCCCTCTATGGCTACACCTTC.

The chain employs TRBV6-5 and TRBJ1-2; the D gene is possibly TRBD1 (5 bases). Deletions cut 2 bases from V and 2 bases from J, with 15 bases between. The CDR3 length is 16 residues. From germline, CDR1 is MNHEY and CDR2 SVGAGI. CDR3 sequence reads: CASSYQGSLENYGYTF. DNA of the CDR3: TGTGCCAGCAGTTACCAGGGCAGTCTTGAAAACTATGGCTACACCTTC.

J is TRBJ2-5 and V is TRBV6-5, with TRBD2 identical over 9 bases. Germline CDR1 reads MNHEY; CDR2 reads SVGAGI. V lost 6 bases, J lost 4 bases, and 9 bases stayed unmatched. The CDR3 consists of 15 residues. The CDR3 region has the DNA TGTGCCAGCAGCGACTCAGGCGGGGGGGCAGAGACCCAGTACTTC. It codes for CASSDSGGGAETQYF.

The V and J genes are TRBV18 and TRBJ1-1; 7 positions agree with TRBD1. In germline, CDR1 is KGHSH, CDR2 LQKENI. The length of the CDR3 is 16 residues. The ends lost 2 bases at V and 1 base at J; junction bases unmatched: 7. CDR3 residues: CASSPTSTGWNTEAFF. The CDR3 region has the DNA TGTGCCAGCTCACCAACATCGACAGGGTGGAACACTGAAGCTTTCTTT.

The chain uses TRBV7-3 and TRBJ2-6; D unclear. Germline loops: CDR1 SGHTA, CDR2 FQGTGA. With 6 bases removed from V and 3 bases from J, the gap between germline ends came to 6 bases. This CDR3 has 13 amino acids. CDR3 loop: CASRPGGANVLTF. Here the CDR3 DNA reads TGTGCCAGCAGGCCGGGTGGGGCCAACGTCCTGACTTTC.

V usage is TRBV7-3 and J usage is TRBJ2-3, with D possibly TRBD2 on 6 matching bases. Germline V lookup: CDR1 SGHTA, CDR2 FQGTGA. The CDR3 is 14 amino acids. The ends were cut back, 3 bases at V and 3 bases at J, with 10 bases in the middle. The CDR3 protein is CASSLGGVTDTQYF. The CDR3 DNA is TGTGCCAGCAGCTTGGGGGGAGTGACAGATACGCAGTATTTT.

This chain uses TRBV5-1 with TRBJ2-1, with a possible D match to TRBD1 (5 bases). The CDR3 is 12 residues long. V dropped 4 bases and J dropped 5 bases, with 7 bases sitting between them. Germline-derived CDR1 and CDR2 are SGHRS and YFSETQ. The CDR3 region is CASSQQDNEQFF. The CDR3 coding sequence is TGCGCCAGCAGCCAACAGGACAATGAGCAGTTCTTC.

V gene TRBV18 combines with J gene TRBJ2-5; 8 bases map to TRBD1. The germline gives CDR1 KGHSH, CDR2 LQKENI. The CDR3 loop spans 15 amino acids. Unmatched junction bases numbered 6, after V lost 4 bases and J lost 2 bases. For the CDR3, the DNA is TGTGCCAGCTCACTCGGACAGGGACCACAAGAGACCCAGTACTTC. Its protein product is CASSLGQGPQETQYF.

The chain recombines TRBV19 with TRBJ1-1; no clear D. Germline CDR1 is LNHDA and CDR2 is SQIVND (reference sequence). V lost 1 base to trimming and J lost 3 bases, with 12 bases between them. The CDR3 spans 15 residues. The CDR3 protein is CASSIGGTGYTEAFF. CDR3 DNA sequence: TGTGCCAGTAGTATAGGCGGTACGGGGTACACTGAAGCTTTCTTT.

This clone was recorded only once. The chain has TRBV27 and TRBJ2-7; possible D gene TRBD2, 7 bases. CDR3 length: 15 residues. V dropped 1 base and J dropped 5 bases, with 15 bases sitting between them. Germline V gene lookup returns CDR1 MNHEY and CDR2 SMNVEV (reference sequence). The CDR3 nucleotides read TGTGCCAGCAGTTTATTGGGGGGGCAATACGACGAGCAGTACTTC. Translating gives CASSLLGGQYDEQYF.

J is TRBJ2-2 and V is TRBV9; tentatively, D is TRBD1 (6 bases). There are 15 residues in the CDR3. Looked up from germline, CDR1 is SGDLS and CDR2 is YYNGEE. V gave up 0 bases and J gave up 7 bases, with 13 bases separating them. This chain's CDR3 is CASSVGTGQDGELFF. CDR3 sequence (DNA): TGTGCCAGCAGCGTAGGAACAGGGCAGGACGGGGAGCTGTTTTTT.

The rearrangement uses TRBV14 and TRBJ1-3; TRBD1 agrees at 7 bases. CDR1 and CDR2 from the germline V gene are SGHDN and FVKESK. The length of the CDR3 is 17 residues. Trimming cost V 5 bases and J 8 bases; bases outside gene matches: 18. CDR3 sequence: CASSCGRTGYFRHTIYF. CDR3 in DNA: TGTGCCAGCAGCTGCGGGCGGACAGGATACTTTAGACACACCATATATTTT.

V and J are TRBV7-2 and TRBJ2-3; 8 positions match TRBD2. J lost 0 bases, V lost 5 bases, and 4 bases had no gene match. CDR3 length: 15 amino acids. The germline CDR1 and CDR2 sequences are SGHTA and FQGNSA. CDR3 amino acids: CASSQTSASTDTQYF. For the CDR3, the DNA is TGTGCCAGCAGCCAGACTAGCGCCAGCACAGATACGCAGTATTTT.

The chain has TRBV2 and TRBJ1-2; possibly TRBD1 for D (5 bases). Deletions cut 5 bases from V and 4 bases from J, with 14 bases between. Germline lookup yields CDR1 SNHLY and CDR2 FYNNEI. This CDR3 spans 14 amino acids. As DNA, the CDR3 is TGTGCCAGCAGTACAAGGGGCGCGCCCTATGGCTACACCTTC. Translation gives CASSTRGAPYGYTF.

V usage is TRBV5-1 and J usage is TRBJ2-1, with 11 nucleotides matching TRBD1. Germline CDR1 reads SGHRS; CDR2 reads YFSETQ. The CDR3 has 16 residues. The trim removed 0 bases at V and 3 bases at J, leaving 2 bases unmatched. CDR3 DNA sequence: TGCGCCAGCAGCTTGGAGGGACAGGGGGGCTACAATGAGCAGTTCTTC. Translating gives CASSLEGQGGYNEQFF.

This chain uses TRBV9 with TRBJ2-1; 7 positions match TRBD2. Germline CDR1 reads SGDLS; CDR2 reads YYNGEE. V lost 4 bases to trimming and J lost 8 bases; unmatched junction nucleotides: 9. The CDR3 runs 14 residues. CDR3 sequence reads: CASSLRTSHDEQFF. The CDR3 coding sequence is TGTGCCAGCAGCCTTCGGACTAGTCATGATGAGCAGTTCTTC.

The chain carries TRBV5-6 and TRBJ1-3, with D tentatively TRBD1 (5 bases). This CDR3 has 14 amino acids. CDR1 SGHDT and CDR2 YYEEEE come from the germline V gene. Trimming shortened V by 4 bases and J by 0 bases, and 8 bases separated the two germline ends. CDR3 amino acids: CASSIGGSGNTIYF. In DNA form, the CDR3 reads TGTGCCAGCAGCATCGGGGGCTCTGGAAACACCATATATTTT.

The chain uses TRBV6-2 or TRBV6-3 and TRBJ2-5, with TRBD2 matching 7 bases. Per germline, CDR1 MNHEY and CDR2 SVGEGT. CDR3 size: 15 residues. V trimming: 2 bases; J trimming: 2 bases; junction bases outside the gene matches: 5. This CDR3 reads CASSYRAGEQETQYF. The CDR3 DNA is TGTGCCAGCAGTTACAGGGCGGGGGAACAAGAGACCCAGTACTTC.

This chain uses TRBV19 with TRBJ2-7; TRBD1 matches 7 bases. The V and J ends lost 7 bases and 2 bases, in that order; junction bases with no gene match: 8. Germline CDR1 is LNHDA and CDR2 is SQIVND (reference sequence). The CDR3 runs 14 residues. The chain's CDR3 is CASTTTGNPYEQYF. The CDR3 coding sequence is TGTGCCAGTACCACGACAGGGAATCCCTACGAGCAGTACTTC.

The chain carries TRBV5-5 and TRBJ1-5; D remains ambiguous. CDR1 and CDR2 (germline): SGHKS, YYEKEE (reference sequence). Deletions cut 4 bases from V and 1 base from J, with 9 bases between. The CDR3 has 14 residues. Here the CDR3 reads CASSLSGSNQPQHF. The CDR3 DNA reads TGTGCCAGCAGCCTGTCCGGGAGCAATCAGCCCCAGCATTTT.

V and J are TRBV29-1 and TRBJ2-7, with 7 bases aligning to TRBD1. The germline CDR1 and CDR2 sequences are SQVTM and ANQGSEA. The CDR3 totals 15 residues. Losses at the gene ends were 2 bases for V and 3 bases for J; bases not matched to a gene: 10. The CDR3: CSVEIGEDRHYEQYF. As DNA, the CDR3 is TGCAGCGTTGAAATTGGTGAGGACAGGCACTACGAGCAGTACTTC.

J is TRBJ1-6 and V is TRBV5-4, with D unclear. The V and J ends lost 2 bases and 0 bases respectively, with 12 bases between them. Per germline, CDR1 SGHNT and CDR2 YYREEE (reference sequence). The CDR3 contains 17 residues. Here the CDR3 DNA reads TGTGCCAGCAGCTTTGATCCAGCTAGCTCCTATAATTCACCCCTCCACTTT. It translates to CASSFDPASSYNSPLHF. The complete variable domain, with remaining parts taken from reference TRBV5-4 and TRBJ1-6, reads ETGVTQSPTHLIKTRGQQVTLRCSSQSGHNTVSWYQQALGQGPQFIFQYYREEENGRGNFPPRFSGLQFPNYSSELNVNALELDDSALYLCASSFDPASSYNSPLHFGNGTRLTVT.

The chain employs TRBV10-1 and TRBJ1-2; no clear D. The CDR3 is 12 amino acids. Trimming stripped 3 bases from V and 5 bases from J, with 7 bases between. CDR1 and CDR2 (germline): WNHNN, SYGVQD (reference sequence). DNA for the CDR3: TGCGCCAGCAGTGACAGTCGTTATGGCTACACCTTC. It specifies CASSDSRYGYTF.

In DNA, the CDR3 is TGTGCCAGCAACATAGCGGGGGAAGACTACGAGCAGTACTTC. It codes for CASNIAGEDYEQYF. This rearrangement joins TRBV9 to TRBJ2-7, with TRBD2 matching over 9 bases. The CDR3 contains 14 residues. J was trimmed by 3 bases and V by 6 bases; bases with no gene match: 7. Germline V CDR1 and CDR2: SGDLS, YYNGEE. The full variable domain, its missing parts supplied by reference TRBV9 and TRBJ2-7, is DSGVTQTPKHLITATGQRVTLRCSPRSGDLSVYWYQQSLDQGLQFLIQYYNGEERAKGNILERFSAQQFPDLHSELNLSSLELGDSALYFCASNIAGEDYEQYFGPGTRLTVT.

The chain recombines TRBV19 with TRBJ1-4; no definite D call. Per the germline V gene, CDR1 is LNHDA and CDR2 is SQIVND (reference sequence). This CDR3 has 16 residues. Trimming pared 4 bases from V and 3 bases from J, leaving 15 bases between. CDR3 DNA: TGTGCCAGTAGTACCCTCACGTCGCGGGCTAATGAAAAACTGTTTTTT. Its translation is CASSTLTSRANEKLFF.